This T cell receptor (beta chain) was captured in a study of human T cells and chemical hapten exposure. Turning to the study itself: The scalp of each patient received a weekly diphenylcyclopropenone dose for the full roughly 25-week study. The study's findings and limits: Given that the donors had alopecia, their immune response may differ from that seen in healthy people. Against controls, expanded TCRs gave rise to significantly more large CDR3 similarity clusters.

Time point meaning: patch test 1, 2 weeks after DPC sensitization. As for treatment: therapeutic diphenylcyclopropenone sensitization with weekly scalp DPC. Sample donors consisted of patients with alopecia, aged 18 to 70 years, who were suitable for DPC. Concerning this clonotype itself: Its specificity is not known.

The CDR3 is 11 amino acids. Germline CDR1 and CDR2: LGHDT and YNNKEL (reference sequence). The V and J ends lost 2 bases and 8 bases respectively, with 6 bases between them. TCRdb used MiXCR to reprocess the RACE reads, holding one entry per CDR3 protein. The repertoire has about 120,000 distinct CDR3 sequences, 12% of them found once; the top ten carry 1.1% to 1.5%. The clonotype originates from a woman in her fifties or sixties with alopecia areata. Some clones in this sample may be carry-over from other donors' samples. The specimen was whole blood, collected in connection with sensitization to the hapten diphenylcyclopropenone (DPC). V gene TRBV3-1 combines with J gene TRBJ1-1; a weak D match, TRBD1 (6 bases). The CDR3 region is CASSQQGEAFF. Written as DNA, the CDR3 is TGTGCCAGCAGCCAACAGGGGGAAGCTTTCTTT.